This T cell receptor beta chain was sequenced during a study of OX40 agonist ivuxolimab in advanced cancers. Notes on the study in general: At 0.1-3.0 mg/kg, partial responders had clonal expansion among the lowest observed.

Details on this clone: Its matching antigen is unknown.

V gave up 4 bases and J gave up 6 bases, with 6 bases separating them. The CDR3 runs to 12 residues. Germline loops: CDR1 SGHAT, CDR2 FQNNGV. Sequencing used immunoSEQ multiplex PCR; TCRdb keeps in-frame clones, though not all of them. The data show fewer than 80,000 clones, approximately 85% seen once. The input for sequencing was CD4+ or CD8+ T cells sorted from blood, taken in a trial of the OX40 agonist ivuxolimab. This receptor was taken from an adult with an advanced solid tumor such as melanoma, head and neck, liver or kidney cancer. The rearrangement links TRBV11-2 to TRBJ1-4, with unresolved D. The CDR3 is CASSSVHEKLFF. CDR3 sequence (DNA): TGTGCCAGCAGCTCTGTCCATGAAAAACTGTTTTTT.